Here is one TCR beta chain with its context. What it recognizes is unknown. This record belongs to a study of Ad26.COV2.S vaccination and SARS-CoV-2 variants. Looking at the study overall: Donor had been placed in the Ad26.COV2.S arm of the COV1001 trial. Donor got 5x10^10 or 1x10^11 viral particles of Ad26.COV2.S.

Treatment indicated: 19 received Ad26.COV2.S at low or high dose, single or two shots; roughly five received placebo; per-sample allocation not given. Vaccine and placebo recipients were sampled on day 63 after the first injection. Study-wide points: Reportedly, spike-specific CD8+ and CD4+ T cell responses achieved substantial breadth once vaccination had taken place. Vaccinees displayed broader spike-specific TCR repertoires than placebo recipients.

This CDR3 has 15 residues. CDR1 and CDR2 (germline): MNHEY, SMNVEV (reference sequence). Deletions cut 5 bases from V and 4 bases from J, with 16 bases between. Method: immunoSEQ multiplex PCR; TCRdb's copy keeps in-frame clones and lacks some. The table lists about 350,000 clones, around 89% of them singletons. This sequence joins TRBV27 and TRBJ2-3; D possibly corresponds to TRBD2 (6 bases). This TCR was sampled from a person between 18 and 65 years old who received the Ad26.COV2.S COVID-19 vaccine or a placebo. Material: peripheral blood, obtained in a trial of Ad26.COV2.S vaccine versus placebo. In nucleotides, the CDR3 is TGTGCCAGCAGTAGGAGGGGCGAACGCGCAGATACGCAGTATTTT. Translation gives CASSRRGERADTQYF.